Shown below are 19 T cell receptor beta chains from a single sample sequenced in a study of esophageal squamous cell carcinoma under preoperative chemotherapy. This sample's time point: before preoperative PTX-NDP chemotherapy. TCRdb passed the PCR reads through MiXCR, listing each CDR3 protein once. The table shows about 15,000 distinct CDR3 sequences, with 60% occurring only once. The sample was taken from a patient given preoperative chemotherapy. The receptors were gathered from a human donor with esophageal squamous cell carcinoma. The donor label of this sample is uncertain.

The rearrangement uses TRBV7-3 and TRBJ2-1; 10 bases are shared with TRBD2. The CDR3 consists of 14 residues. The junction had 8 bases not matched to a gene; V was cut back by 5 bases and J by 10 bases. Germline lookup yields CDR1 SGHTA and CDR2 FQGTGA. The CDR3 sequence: CASSRTGTSVEQFF. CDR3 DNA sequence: TGTGCCAGCAGCCGAACCGGGACTAGCGTGGAGCAGTTCTTC.

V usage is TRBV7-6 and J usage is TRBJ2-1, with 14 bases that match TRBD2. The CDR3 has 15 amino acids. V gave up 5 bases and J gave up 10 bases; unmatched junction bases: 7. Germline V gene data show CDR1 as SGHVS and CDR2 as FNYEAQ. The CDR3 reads CASSPGTSGSYEQFF. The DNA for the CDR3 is TGTGCCAGCAGCCCCGGGACTAGCGGGAGTTACGAGCAGTTCTTC.

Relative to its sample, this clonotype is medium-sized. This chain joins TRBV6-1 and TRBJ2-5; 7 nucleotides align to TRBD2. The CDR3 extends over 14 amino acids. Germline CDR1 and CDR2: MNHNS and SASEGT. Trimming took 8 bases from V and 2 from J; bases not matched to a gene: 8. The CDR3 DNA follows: TGTGCCAGCTACAGAAGCGGGGTACAAGAGACCCAGTACTTC. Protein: CASYRSGVQETQYF.

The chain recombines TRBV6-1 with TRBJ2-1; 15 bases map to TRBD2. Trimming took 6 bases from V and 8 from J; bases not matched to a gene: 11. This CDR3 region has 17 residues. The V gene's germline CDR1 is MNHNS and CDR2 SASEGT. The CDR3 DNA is TGTGCCAGCAGAGCTCCGGGACTAGCGGGAGGAGGCGATGAGCAGTTCTTC. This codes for CASRAPGLAGGGDEQFF.

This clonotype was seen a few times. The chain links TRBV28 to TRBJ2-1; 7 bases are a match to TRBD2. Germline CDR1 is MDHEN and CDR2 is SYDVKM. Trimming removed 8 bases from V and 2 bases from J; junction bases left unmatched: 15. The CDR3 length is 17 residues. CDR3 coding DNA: TGTGCCAGCGGCGTCGGGAGGAGGCGGGGAGCCTACAATGAGCAGTTCTTC. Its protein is CASGVGRRRGAYNEQFF.

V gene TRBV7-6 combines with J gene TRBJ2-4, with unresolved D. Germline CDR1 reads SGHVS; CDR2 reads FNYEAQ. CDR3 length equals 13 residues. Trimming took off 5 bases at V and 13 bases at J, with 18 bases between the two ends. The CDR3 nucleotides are TGTGCCAGCAGCCCCGACCCCTACAATGAGCAGTACTTC. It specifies CASSPDPYNEQYF. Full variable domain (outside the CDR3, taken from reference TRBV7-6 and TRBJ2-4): GAGVSQSPRYKVTKRGQDVALRCDPISGHVSLYWYRQALGQGPEFLTYFNYEAQQDKSGLPNDRFSAERPEGSISTLTIQRTEQRDSAMYRCASSPDPYNEQYFGAGTRLSVL.

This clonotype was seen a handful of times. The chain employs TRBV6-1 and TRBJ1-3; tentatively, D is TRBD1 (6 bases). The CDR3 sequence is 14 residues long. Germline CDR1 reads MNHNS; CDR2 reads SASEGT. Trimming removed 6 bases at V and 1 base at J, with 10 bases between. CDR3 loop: CASRQTGSGNTIYF. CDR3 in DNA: TGTGCCAGCAGGCAGACAGGTTCTGGAAACACCATATATTTT.

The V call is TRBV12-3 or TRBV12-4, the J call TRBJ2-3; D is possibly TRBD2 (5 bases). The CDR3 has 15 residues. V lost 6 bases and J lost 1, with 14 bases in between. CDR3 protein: CASSPRVGGTDTQYF. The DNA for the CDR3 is TGTGCCAGCAGCCCAAGGGTGGGAGGCACAGATACGCAGTATTTT.

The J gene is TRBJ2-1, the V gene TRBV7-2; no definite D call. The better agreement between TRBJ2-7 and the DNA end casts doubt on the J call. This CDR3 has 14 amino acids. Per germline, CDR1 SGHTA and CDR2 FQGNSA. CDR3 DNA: TGTGCCAGCAGCCCCGATGAGAGTTACAATGAGCAGTACTTC. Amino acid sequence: CASSPDESYNEQYF.

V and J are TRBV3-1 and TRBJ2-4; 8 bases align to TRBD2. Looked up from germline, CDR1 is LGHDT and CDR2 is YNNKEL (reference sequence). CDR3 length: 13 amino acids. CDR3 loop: CVTGGGAKNTQYF. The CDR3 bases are TGTGTCACGGGGGGGGGCGCCAAAAACACGCAGTACTTC.

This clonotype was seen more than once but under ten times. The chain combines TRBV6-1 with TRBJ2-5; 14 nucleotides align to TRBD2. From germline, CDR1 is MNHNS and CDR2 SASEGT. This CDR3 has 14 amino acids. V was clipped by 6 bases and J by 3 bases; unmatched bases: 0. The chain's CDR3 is CASRGLAGEETQYF. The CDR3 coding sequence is TGTGCCAGCAGGGGACTAGCGGGAGAAGAGACCCAGTACTTC.

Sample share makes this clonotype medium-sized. In nucleotides, the CDR3 is TGTGCCAGCAGTGAAATTTGGGAGACCCAGTACTTC. It is translated as CASSEIWETQYF. The chain uses TRBV6-1 and TRBJ2-5; D is ambiguous. V dropped 2 bases and J dropped 5 bases, with 6 bases sitting between them. The germline V gene has CDR1 MNHNS and CDR2 SASEGT. The CDR3 spans 12 residues.

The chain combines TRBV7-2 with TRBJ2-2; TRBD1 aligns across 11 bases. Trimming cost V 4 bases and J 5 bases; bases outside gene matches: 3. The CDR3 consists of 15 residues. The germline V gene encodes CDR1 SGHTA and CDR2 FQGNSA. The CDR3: CASSWGQGDTGELFF. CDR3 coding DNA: TGTGCCAGCAGCTGGGGACAGGGGGATACCGGGGAGCTGTTTTTT. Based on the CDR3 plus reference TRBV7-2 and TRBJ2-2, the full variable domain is GAGVSQSPSNKVTEKGKDVELRCDPISGHTALYWYRQSLGQGLEFLIYFQGNSAPDKSGLPSDRFSAERTGGSVSTLTIQRTQQEDSAVYLCASSWGQGDTGELFFGEGSRLTVL.

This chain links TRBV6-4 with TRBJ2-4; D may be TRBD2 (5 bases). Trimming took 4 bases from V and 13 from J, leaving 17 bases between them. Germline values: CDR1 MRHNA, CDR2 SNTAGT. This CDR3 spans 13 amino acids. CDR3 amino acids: CASSAEGGGEQYF. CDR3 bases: TGTGCCAGCAGTGCCGAGGGTGGCGGTGAGCAGTACTTC.

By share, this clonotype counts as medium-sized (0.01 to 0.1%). The CDR3 is CASSYPTAQDRYTDTQYF. In DNA form, the CDR3 reads TGTGCCAGCAGTTACCCGACCGCCCAGGACAGGTACACAGATACGCAGTATTTT. The chain has TRBV6-5 and TRBJ2-3; 7 bases line up with TRBD1. Trimming at V came to 2 bases and at J to 2 bases, leaving 13 bases not matched to a gene. The CDR3 extends over 18 amino acids. Germline CDR1 and CDR2: MNHEY and SVGAGI.

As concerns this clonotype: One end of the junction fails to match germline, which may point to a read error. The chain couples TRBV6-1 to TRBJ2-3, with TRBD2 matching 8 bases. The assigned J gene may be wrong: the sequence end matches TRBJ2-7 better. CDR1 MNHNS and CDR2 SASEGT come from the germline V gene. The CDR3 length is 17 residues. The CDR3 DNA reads TGTTCCAGCAGTGCAGGCGGGGGGCTGAGCGCCAAAGATACGCAGTACTTC. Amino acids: CSSSAGGGLSAKDTQYF.

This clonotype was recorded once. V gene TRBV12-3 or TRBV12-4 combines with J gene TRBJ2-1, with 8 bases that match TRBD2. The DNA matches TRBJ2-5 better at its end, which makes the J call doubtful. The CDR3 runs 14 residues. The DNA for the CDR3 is TGTGCCAGCAGTATTGGGGCGGGAGGAAAGACCCAGTACTTC. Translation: CASSIGAGGKTQYF.

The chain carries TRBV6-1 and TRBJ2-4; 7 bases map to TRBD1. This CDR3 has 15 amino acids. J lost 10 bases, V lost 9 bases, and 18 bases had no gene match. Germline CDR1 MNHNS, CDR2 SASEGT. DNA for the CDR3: TGTGCCAGGGGTGAAGGGGGCCGGGGCGAAGGGATTCAGTACTTC. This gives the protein CARGEGGRGEGIQYF.

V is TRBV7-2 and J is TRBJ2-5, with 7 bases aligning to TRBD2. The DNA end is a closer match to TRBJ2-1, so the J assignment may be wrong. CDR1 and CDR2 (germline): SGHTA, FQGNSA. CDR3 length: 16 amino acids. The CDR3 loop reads CASSLASSGTYNEQFF. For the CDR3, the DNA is TGTGCCAGCAGCTTAGCGTCCAGCGGGACCTACAATGAGCAGTTCTTC.